Following are 26 T cell receptor beta chains from one sample sequenced in a study of cytomegalovirus exposure and HLA in healthy donors. The PCR was carried out with 60 Vbeta primers and 13 Jbeta primers. Clones were sequenced by immunoSEQ multiplex PCR, and TCRdb holds only the in-frame ones, with some missing. Of 100,000 to 150,000 clones in the sample, about 10% were seen once. Input material: PBMCs. These receptors originate from a woman aged 18 to 35 in good health and CMV-seropositive.

This clone was recorded once. The chain is built from TRBV7-9 and TRBJ2-1, with 7 bases fitting TRBD2. The germline V gene has CDR1 SEHNR and CDR2 FQNEAQ (reference sequence). The CDR3 contains 14 residues. J lost 3 bases, V lost 7 bases, and 6 bases had no gene match. CDR3 in amino acids: CASKGLVDYNEQFF. The CDR3 nucleotides read TGTGCCAGCAAAGGACTAGTAGACTACAATGAGCAGTTCTTC. Full variable domain (missing parts from reference TRBV7-9 and TRBJ2-1): DTGVSQNPRHKITKRGQNVTFRCDPISEHNRLYWYRQTLGQGPEFLTYFQNEAQLEKSRLLSDRFSAERPKGSFSTLEIQRTEQGDSAMYLCASKGLVDYNEQFFGPGTRLTVL.

This clone was observed a handful of times. The V and J genes are TRBV4-1 and TRBJ2-2, with TRBD2 identical over 8 bases. Germline V gives CDR1 MGHRA, CDR2 YSYEKL. The length of the CDR3 is 16 residues. The V segment lost 3 bases and the J segment 3 bases; nucleotides outside the gene matches: 6. CDR3 region: CASSQAGLVYTGELFF. The CDR3 DNA sequence: TGCGCCAGCAGCCAGGCGGGACTAGTGTACACCGGGGAGCTGTTTTTT.

This clone was counted a few times. The J gene is TRBJ2-7, the V gene TRBV27; the D gene is possibly TRBD1 (6 bases). Germline CDR1 and CDR2: MNHEY and SMNVEV (reference sequence). V was shortened by 4 bases and J by 7 bases, with 17 bases between the two germline ends. The CDR3 sequence is 14 residues long. The CDR3 bases are TGTGCCAGCAGTTCGGGTGATACAGGGCGAGAGCAGTACTTC. Its translation is CASSSGDTGREQYF.

This clone was seen only a few times. The V gene is TRBV10-3, the J gene TRBJ1-5, with a possible D match to TRBD1 (5 bases). Trimming shortened V by 3 bases and J by 7 bases, and 13 bases separated the two germline ends. The CDR3 runs 14 residues. Looked up from germline, CDR1 is ENHRY and CDR2 is SYGVKD. The CDR3 region has the DNA TGTGCCATCAGTGAACAGGCCCAAGGGCAGCCCCAGCATTTT. It specifies CAISEQAQGQPQHF.

V gene TRBV13 combines with J gene TRBJ1-1; D unclear. Trimming pared 4 bases from V and 2 bases from J, leaving 2 bases between. The CDR3 runs to 11 residues. CDR1 PRHDT and CDR2 FYEKMQ come from the germline V gene (reference sequence). CDR3: CASSSNTEAFF. The CDR3 DNA follows: TGTGCCAGCAGCTCTAACACTGAAGCTTTCTTT.

The chain carries TRBV6-6 and TRBJ2-7; D gene unclear. Trimming removed 7 bases from V and 0 bases from J, with 19 bases in between. The germline V gene has CDR1 MNHNY and CDR2 SVGAGI (reference sequence). The CDR3 loop spans 16 amino acids. The CDR3 coding sequence is TGTGCCAGCACCCTTGGTTCGTGGAGTAGCTCCTACGAGCAGTACTTC. Protein sequence: CASTLGSWSSSYEQYF.

The chain couples TRBV15 to TRBJ1-5; TRBD1 is a possible D gene (6 bases). Trimming left V 5 bases short and J 4 bases short, with 18 bases between. Germline CDR1 LNHNV, CDR2 YYDKDF (reference sequence). This CDR3 spans 16 amino acids. The CDR3 sequence is CATSPMRATGNQPQHF. The DNA for the CDR3 is TGTGCCACCAGCCCAATGCGGGCTACAGGGAATCAGCCCCAGCATTTT.

V and J are TRBV19 and TRBJ1-4, with TRBD1 matching 8 bases. The CDR3 spans 15 residues. Germline trimming cut 7 bases from V and 8 bases from J; bases unmatched to any gene: 12. CDR1 and CDR2 (germline): LNHDA, SQIVND (reference sequence). DNA for the CDR3: TGTGCCAGTACCACTTGGGGGACAGGAGGAGAAAAACTGTTTTTT. It codes for CASTTWGTGGEKLFF.

This clone turned up a few times. This chain links TRBV19 with TRBJ1-4; perhaps TRBD1 as D (5 bases). This CDR3 comprises 13 residues. V was trimmed by 7 bases and J by 8 bases, leaving 14 bases between them. From germline, CDR1 is LNHDA and CDR2 SQIVND (reference sequence). CDR3 amino acids: CASNPGLGEKLFF. The CDR3, as DNA: TGTGCCAGTAACCCAGGGTTAGGAGAAAAACTGTTTTTT. Looking up the rest from reference TRBV19 and TRBJ1-4 gives the full variable domain: DGGITQSPKYLFRKEGQNVTLSCEQNLNHDAMYWYRQDPGQGLRLIYYSQIVNDFQKGDIAEGYSVSREKKESFPLTVTSAQKNPTAFYLCASNPGLGEKLFFGSGTQLSVL.

The V gene is TRBV2, the J gene TRBJ2-7; weak D call: TRBD2 (5 bases). The CDR3 is 13 residues long. Germline values: CDR1 SNHLY, CDR2 FYNNEI. Trimming removed 2 bases at V and 6 bases at J, with 11 bases between. Here the CDR3 DNA reads TGTGCCAGCAGTGAACCGGGGTCGGCCGAGCAGTACTTC. This gives the protein CASSEPGSAEQYF.

The rearrangement joins TRBV11-2 to TRBJ2-3; D not resolved. CDR1 is SGHAT, CDR2 FQNNGV, per germline. The V gene lost 5 bases and the J gene lost 6 bases, with 6 bases spanning the gap. The CDR3 has 11 residues. The CDR3 DNA reads as TGTGCCAGCAGCCCTAGTGATACGCAGTATTTT. Translation gives CASSPSDTQYF.

This clone was observed a few times. This rearrangement joins TRBV7-9 to TRBJ2-7; D possibly corresponds to TRBD2 (6 bases). This CDR3 comprises 14 residues. V shed 5 bases and J shed 2 bases, with 13 bases lying between them. Germline lookup yields CDR1 SEHNR and CDR2 FQNEAQ (reference sequence). The CDR3 DNA reads as TGTGCCAGCAGCCTACCGGGACTCCCCTACGAGCAGTACTTC. Its protein product is CASSLPGLPYEQYF.

The J gene is TRBJ2-1, the V gene TRBV7-5; TRBD2 was called by the table and not checked on the DNA. TRBV7-5 is a documented pseudogene. CDR3 length: 15 amino acids. CDR3: CARSLFFNAYNEQFF. The CDR3 nucleotides read TGTGCCAGAAGCTTATTTTTTAACGCGTACAATGAGCAGTTCTTC.

This chain connects TRBV10-3 to TRBJ2-7, with 12 nucleotides matching TRBD2. With 8 bases clipped from V and 4 bases from J, the junction kept 12 bases outside the gene matches. The CDR3 has 16 amino acids. Germline CDR1 reads ENHRY; CDR2 reads SYGVKD. CDR3 DNA sequence: TGTGCCATCGCACGACTAGCGGGAGTATCTGGGTACGAGCAGTACTTC. Translating gives CAIARLAGVSGYEQYF.

In its sample, this clone was seen a few times. J is TRBJ1-1 and V is TRBV7-9; perhaps TRBD1 as D (6 bases). Germline CDR1 reads SEHNR; CDR2 reads FQNEAQ (reference sequence). V was pared by 8 bases and J by 1 base, with 14 bases between. The CDR3 consists of 14 residues. This chain's CDR3 is CASSLGGSNTEAFF. For the CDR3, the DNA is TGTGCCAGCTCCCTAGGGGGATCGAACACTGAAGCTTTCTTT. Combining the CDR3 with reference TRBV7-9 and TRBJ1-1 gives the whole variable domain DTGVSQNPRHKITKRGQNVTFRCDPISEHNRLYWYRQTLGQGPEFLTYFQNEAQLEKSRLLSDRFSAERPKGSFSTLEIQRTEQGDSAMYLCASSLGGSNTEAFFGQGTRLTVV.

This clone has more than one count but fewer than ten. This chain joins TRBV27 and TRBJ2-7; the D gene is possibly TRBD1 (5 bases). The germline gives CDR1 MNHEY, CDR2 SMNVEV (reference sequence). The length of the CDR3 is 14 residues. Trimming pared 6 bases from V and 2 bases from J, leaving 14 bases between. DNA for the CDR3: TGTGCCAGCAGAACCAGGGTTCAGGCCTACGAGCAGTACTTC. This translates into CASRTRVQAYEQYF.

The chain joins TRBV19 to TRBJ2-2; D perhaps matches TRBD2 (6 bases). Germline CDR1 reads LNHDA; CDR2 reads SQIVND (reference sequence). The CDR3 runs 18 residues. Between the trimmed V and J ends, which lost 6 bases and 5 bases, there was a span of 25 bases. Written as DNA, the CDR3 is TGTGCCAGTAGGGGTCGGGGTCTGGGTAGCGGAAGGACCGGGGAGCTGTTTTTT. Its translation is CASRGRGLGSGRTGELFF.

This chain uses TRBV11-3 with TRBJ2-1; D might be TRBD2 (6 bases). The CDR3 is made up of 15 amino acids. Germline V lookup: CDR1 SGHNT, CDR2 YENEEA. Trimming took off 6 bases at V and 2 bases at J, with 14 bases between the two ends. The CDR3 DNA follows: TGTGCCAGCAGTAGATTACTAGCCCCCTACAATGAGCAGTTCTTC. Protein sequence: CASSRLLAPYNEQFF.

The V gene is TRBV15, the J gene TRBJ1-3; D uncertain. The V gene lost 4 bases and the J gene lost 0 bases, with 7 bases spanning the gap. This CDR3 spans 14 amino acids. Germline V lookup: CDR1 LNHNV, CDR2 YYDKDF (reference sequence). CDR3 DNA sequence: TGTGCCACCAGCACAGCAGGCTCTGGAAACACCATATATTTT. It codes for CATSTAGSGNTIYF.

This clone was detected a few times. The chain links TRBV4-1 to TRBJ2-2, with 14 bases identical to TRBD2. The CDR3 spans 19 residues. V shed 1 base and J 5 bases; nucleotides not matched to a gene: 9. The germline V gene encodes CDR1 MGHRA and CDR2 YSYEKL. CDR3 region: CASSQVRLAGGPWTGELFF. CDR3 sequence (DNA): TGCGCCAGCAGCCAAGTAAGACTAGCGGGAGGGCCGTGGACCGGGGAGCTGTTTTTT.

In its sample, this clone was seen a few times. The chain employs TRBV5-1 and TRBJ1-1; D gene unclear. This CDR3 spans 14 amino acids. Germline values: CDR1 SGHRS, CDR2 YFSETQ. With 4 bases removed from V and 4 bases from J, the gap between germline ends came to 14 bases. The CDR3 loop reads CASSITQSVTEAFF. The CDR3 region has the DNA TGCGCCAGCAGCATCACGCAGTCTGTCACTGAAGCTTTCTTT.

This clone occurred a few times. The rearrangement uses TRBV6-1 and TRBJ1-1, with 8 bases fitting TRBD1. In germline, CDR1 is MNHNS, CDR2 SASEGT. Losses at the gene ends were 4 bases for V and 5 bases for J; bases not matched to a gene: 3. This CDR3 contains 13 residues. The CDR3, as DNA: TGTGCCAGCAGTGGAACAGGGGGGACTGAAGCTTTCTTT. Its protein is CASSGTGGTEAFF.

This clone was observed a few times. The rearrangement links TRBV28 to TRBJ2-1, with D possibly matching TRBD2 (6 bases). CDR1 and CDR2 from the germline V gene are MDHEN and SYDVKM. The CDR3 totals 16 residues. Trimming removed 3 bases at V and 3 bases at J, with 15 bases between. Here the CDR3 DNA reads TGTGCCAGCAGTTTCTCTAGCGCTTTCCTCTACAATGAGCAGTTCTTC. This sequence encodes CASSFSSAFLYNEQFF. The complete variable domain, with remaining parts taken from reference TRBV28 and TRBJ2-1, reads DVKVTQSSRYLVKRTGEKVFLECVQDMDHENMFWYRQDPGLGLRLIYFSYDVKMKEKGDIPEGYSVSREKKERFSLILESASTNQTSMYLCASSFSSAFLYNEQFFGPGTRLTVL.

The V gene is TRBV4-1, the J gene TRBJ1-5; no reliable D call. V was clipped by 1 base and J by 0 bases, with 10 bases between them. CDR1 is MGHRA, CDR2 YSYEKL, per germline. CDR3 length: 16 amino acids. The CDR3 nucleotides read TGCGCCAGCAGCCAAGTAGCAGTGAATAGCAATCAGCCCCAGCATTTT. Translation gives CASSQVAVNSNQPQHF.

The CDR3 protein is CASSSTGKETQYF. The CDR3 DNA is TGTGCCAGCAGCTCGACGGGGAAAGAGACCCAGTACTTC. J is TRBJ2-5 and V is TRBV5-4; D is possibly TRBD2 (5 bases). This CDR3 is 13 amino acids long. The V gene's germline CDR1 is SGHNT and CDR2 YYREEE (reference sequence). V was pared by 3 bases and J by 3 bases, with 9 bases between. Complete variable domain (other parts from reference TRBV5-4 and TRBJ2-5): ETGVTQSPTHLIKTRGQQVTLRCSSQSGHNTVSWYQQALGQGPQFIFQYYREEENGRGNFPPRFSGLQFPNYSSELNVNALELDDSALYLCASSSTGKETQYFGPGTRLLVL.

This chain links TRBV10-3 with TRBJ2-5; 9 nucleotides align to TRBD2. The CDR3 spans 13 residues. Looked up from germline, CDR1 is ENHRY and CDR2 is SYGVKD. J was trimmed by 5 bases and V by 7 bases; bases with no gene match: 5. CDR3 region: CAITSGMRETQYF. CDR3 coding DNA: TGTGCCATCACTAGCGGGATGAGGGAGACCCAGTACTTC.